This TCR beta chain was recorded in a study of blood T cells in healthy people across ages. V was clipped by 2 bases and J by 0 bases, with 16 bases between them. The germline V gene encodes CDR1 PRHDT and CDR2 FYEKMQ (reference sequence). The CDR3 length is 18 residues. The sample holds a few counts of this clonotype. Sample-barcoded 5' priming and a J-beta primer mix drove a second PCR of 7 to 11 cycles. Using its own MiXCR run on the 5' RACE reads, TCRdb lists one record per CDR3 protein. The table records hundreds of thousands of distinct CDR3 sequences, 45% to 65% of them present only once. V and J are TRBV13 and TRBJ2-2; D is perhaps TRBD1 (5 bases). The source is a man aged 60-69 years in good health. Sequencing was carried out using blood. The DNA for the CDR3 is TGTGCCAGCAGCTTACCCAGGTGGGGCAGCGCGAACACCGGGGAGCTGTTTTTT. Amino acids: CASSLPRWGSANTGELFF.